The clone carrying this TCR beta chain showed up just once. Its antigen is as yet unknown. This may arise from a read error, as a much more abundant clone is one base away. This sample is drawn from a study of read filtering for tumor transcriptome and immune sequencing. The germline CDR1 and CDR2 sequences are SNHLY and FYNNEI. The CDR3 length is 15 residues. V lost 6 bases and J lost 4; bases outside the gene matches: 4. Every patient had bone marrow sampled while the disease was active. The library was built from about 370 ng RNA with molecular barcoded adaptors for alpha/delta and beta/gamma chains. TCRdb redid the calling of the reads with MiXCR, one entry per CDR3 protein. In the table there are tens of thousands of distinct CDR3 sequences, under 20% of which are singletons. Study-level points and caveats: Even smaller IR-seq throughput identified most shared clonotypes. The CD138-negative fraction was mixed bone marrow immune cells, not pure T cells. Correlation between methods rose after single-read clonotypes were removed.

V usage is TRBV2 and J usage is TRBJ2-1; the match to TRBD2 covers 12 bases. This clonotype was sampled from a donor at least 40 years old with multiple myeloma. What was sequenced was a population of CD138-negative cells sorted from bone marrow. The CDR3 is CASRVTSGGYNEQFF. The CDR3 DNA is TGTGCCAGCAGGGTGACTAGCGGGGGATACAATGAGCAGTTCTTC. Looking up the rest from reference TRBV2 and TRBJ2-1 gives the full variable domain: EPEVTQTPSHQVTQMGQEVILRCVPISNHLYFYWYRQILGQKVEFLVSFYNNEISEKSEIFDDQFSVERPDGSNFTLKIRSTKLEDSAMYFCASRVTSGGYNEQFFGPGTRLTVL.